The clone carrying this T cell receptor (beta chain) was counted between two and nine times. Its specificity is unknown. The sample originates from a study of shared clonotypes between healthy human individuals. General observations from the study: Clonotype sharing among donors was thought likely to change with sequencing depth.

With unsorted samples, genomic DNA was obtained from 100 million or so PBMCs. A deep-level run was used for the assay. Original processing methods: Filtering differed since immunoSEQ provided only junctions, with no quality scores. Measured with immunoSEQ multiplex PCR; TCRdb has only the in-frame clones, and not every one. That table is the source of V, J and clone size, and D and trimming were worked out from the DNA. The sample consists of 520,000 or so clones, about four fifths of them appearing once. Germline CDR1 MNHEY, CDR2 SMNVEV (reference sequence). CDR3 length: 14 residues. V lost 5 bases and J lost 5, with 15 bases in between.

The sample taken for sequencing was PBMCs. The source of this sequence is a middle-aged woman in good health. Some clones in this sample may be carry-over from other donors' samples. This chain links TRBV27 with TRBJ1-1, with TRBD1 as a possible D gene (5 bases). CDR3 loop: CASSLTGTFTEAFF. In DNA form, the CDR3 reads TGTGCCAGCAGTCTAACAGGCACCTTTACTGAAGCTTTCTTT.